These T cell receptor beta chains were read from a single sample in a study of PD-1 blockade in classical Hodgkin lymphoma. The assay was immunoSEQ multiplex PCR, and TCRdb's table has in-frame clones only and misses some. The table has 7,400 or so clones, around 79% seen once. The input for sequencing was CD8+ T cells from blood, taken before the fourth cycle of nivolumab. These receptors were obtained from a human donor with classical Hodgkin lymphoma. Both conserved end residues are part of each CDR3. D genes are given only for firm matches. Expanded clones are given a class, and other clones once, few, many or no size at all.

>TRBD2|TRBJ2-3|NA|TRBV11-2
CASTSPGLAVSGTQYF
TGTGCCAGCACCTCGCCGGGACTAGCGGTTAGCGGTACGCAGTATTTT
>NA|TRBJ1-1|few|TRBV16
CASSQMWGGNTEAFF
TGTGCCAGCAGCCAAATGTGGGGGGGGAACACTGAAGCTTTCTTT
>TRBD1|TRBJ2-7|NA|TRBV7-8
CASSPGTGDSSYEQYF
TGTGCCAGCAGCCCCGGGACAGGGGACAGCTCCTACGAGCAGTACTTC
>TRBD1|TRBJ1-5|few|TRBV7-8
CASSLNRGGNQPQHF
TGTGCCAGCAGCTTGAACAGGGGGGGCAATCAGCCCCAGCATTTT
>NA|TRBJ2-6|NA|TRBV9
CASSVQSGANVLTF
TGTGCCAGCAGCGTACAATCTGGGGCCAACGTCCTGACTTTC
>TRBD1|TRBJ2-5|NA|TRBV29-1
CSASRDSQETQYF
TGCAGCGCATCACGGGACAGCCAAGAGACCCAGTACTTC
>TRBD1|TRBJ2-1|once|TRBV10-3
CAVTGGGNEQFF
TGTGCCGTAACAGGGGGAGGCAATGAGCAGTTCTTC
>NA|TRBJ2-2|NA|TRBV6-4
CASSDSYDGTGELFF
TGTGCCAGCAGTGACTCCTATGATGGGACCGGGGAGCTGTTTTTT
>NA|TRBJ2-7|NA|TRBV5-6
CASSLFARAYEQYF
TGTGCCAGCAGCTTGTTCGCTCGCGCCTACGAGCAGTACTTC
>TRBD2|TRBJ2-1|NA|TRBV9
CASSGYPLAGASYNEQFF
TGTGCCAGCAGCGGATACCCTTTAGCGGGAGCCTCCTACAATGAGCAGTTCTTC
>NA|TRBJ2-5|NA|TRBV19
CASSISASTQETQYF
TGTGCCAGTAGTATTTCCGCCAGCACCCAAGAGACCCAGTACTTC
>NA|TRBJ2-5|NA|TRBV7-3
CASSHYGGLRGRETQYF
TGTGCCAGCAGCCATTATGGGGGCTTAAGGGGCAGGGAGACCCAGTACTTC
>NA|TRBJ2-7|few|TRBV2
CASSGRGYEQYF
TGTGCCAGCAGTGGCAGGGGTTACGAGCAGTACTTC
>NA|TRBJ1-5|NA|TRBV5-8
CASSYTGYNQPQHF
TGTGCCAGCAGCTACACAGGGTACAATCAGCCCCAGCATTTT
>NA|TRBJ2-7|few|TRBV7-6
CASSSGRFIAEQYF
TGTGCCAGCAGCTCGGGCCGGTTTATTGCGGAGCAGTACTTC
>TRBD2|TRBJ2-2|NA|TRBV9
CASRATSGGVNTGELFF
TGTGCCAGCAGAGCTACTAGCGGGGGGGTGAACACCGGGGAGCTGTTTTTT
>NA|TRBJ2-1|once|TRBV9
CASSVERASYNEQFF
TGTGCCAGCAGCGTAGAACGGGCCAGTTACAATGAGCAGTTCTTC
>NA|TRBJ2-2|NA|TRBV4-2
CASSPPTGSGELFF
TGTGCCAGCAGCCCACCGACGGGATCCGGGGAGCTGTTTTTT
>NA|TRBJ2-5|NA|TRBV9
CASSAGTSETQYF
TGTGCCAGCAGCGCTGGGACATCTGAGACCCAGTACTTC
>NA|TRBJ1-2|NA|TRBV6-6
CASKANYGYTF
TGTGCCAGCAAAGCTAACTATGGCTACACCTTC
>TRBD2|TRBJ2-5|NA|TRBV11-2
CASSLPRDFGLAGETQYF
TGTGCCAGCAGCCTCCCCCGGGACTTTGGGTTAGCGGGAGAGACCCAGTACTTC
>NA|TRBJ2-1|once|TRBV7-9
CASSLGVWEQFF
TGTGCCAGCAGCTTGGGGGTGTGGGAGCAGTTCTTC
>TRBD2|TRBJ2-1|once|TRBV4-3
CASSQGYPAGGRNEQFF
TGCGCCAGCAGCCAAGGATACCCGGCGGGAGGGAGGAATGAGCAGTTCTTC
>NA|TRBJ2-2|NA|TRBV4-1
CASSQGVQRGNTGELFF
TGCGCCAGCAGCCAAGGGGTTCAACGGGGGAACACCGGGGAGCTGTTTTTT
>NA|TRBJ2-2|NA|TRBV4-3
CASSQDVVNTGELFF
TGCGCCAGCAGCCAAGATGTCGTGAACACCGGGGAGCTGTTTTTT
>TRBD1|TRBJ1-2|once|TRBV27
CASSLTGQGRGYTF
TGTGCCAGCAGCCTTACGGGACAGGGGAGGGGCTACACCTTC
>TRBD1|TRBJ1-4|NA|TRBV7-2
CASSLARGQPMNEKLFF
TGTGCCAGCAGCTTAGCGAGGGGACAGCCCATGAATGAAAAACTGTTTTTT
>TRBD2|TRBJ2-2|NA|TRBV4-3
CASSLLGGDFTGELFF
TGCGCCAGCAGCCTCCTGGGGGGGGATTTCACCGGGGAGCTGTTTTTT
>NA|TRBJ2-1|few|TRBV2
CASVKAGAYNEQFF
TGTGCCAGCGTGAAGGCAGGGGCCTACAATGAGCAGTTCTTC
>NA|TRBJ2-1|NA|TRBV6-5
CASSYRLGDNEQFF
TGTGCCAGCAGTTACCGGTTGGGTGACAATGAGCAGTTCTTC
>NA|TRBJ1-1|NA|TRBV29-1
CSVANTEAFF
TGCAGCGTTGCGAATACTGAAGCTTTCTTT
>NA|TRBJ2-1|NA|TRBV19
CASSIDLSYYNEQFF
TGTGCCAGTAGTATAGATCTATCATACTACAATGAGCAGTTCTTC
>NA|TRBJ1-2|few|TRBV27
CASSPSSTGFYGYTF
TGTGCCAGCAGTCCGTCCTCTACAGGGTTCTATGGCTACACCTTC
>NA|TRBJ1-2|NA|TRBV6-4
CASSVDRFNYGYTF
TGTGCCAGCAGTGTTGACAGGTTCAACTATGGCTACACCTTC
>TRBD1|TRBJ1-2|NA|TRBV7-9
CASSLGRGLTRDYGYTF
TGTGCCAGCAGCTTGGGCAGGGGGTTAACGCGCGACTATGGCTACACCTTC
>TRBD1|TRBJ2-7|few|TRBV2
CASSPRQGSIHEQYF
TGTGCCAGCAGCCCTCGACAGGGCAGTATCCACGAGCAGTACTTC
>TRBD2|TRBJ2-1|NA|TRBV4-3
CASSQELLADALYNEQFF
TGCGCCAGCAGCCAAGAACTTCTAGCGGATGCCCTCTACAATGAGCAGTTCTTC
>TRBD1|TRBJ2-1|NA|TRBV28
CASSLRGQGANEQFF
TGTGCCAGCAGTTTAAGGGGACAGGGGGCCAATGAGCAGTTCTTC
>NA|TRBJ2-7|NA|TRBV7-2
CASSSGPRGYEQYF
TGTGCCAGCAGCTCGGGGCCCCGGGGCTACGAGCAGTACTTC
>TRBD1|TRBJ2-3|NA|TRBV7-9
CASSFFVTGWADTQYF
TGTGCCAGCAGCTTCTTCGTGACAGGGTGGGCAGATACGCAGTATTTT
>TRBD2|TRBJ2-5|NA|TRBV7-2
CASSLAPWTSLPQETQYF
TGTGCCAGCAGCTTAGCCCCGTGGACTAGTTTACCCCAAGAGACCCAGTACTTC
>NA|TRBJ1-2|once|TRBV7-9
CASSLGVSRRGNYGYTF
TGTGCCAGCAGCTTAGGGGTCAGCCGAAGGGGTAACTATGGCTACACCTTC
>NA|TRBJ2-2|NA|TRBV18
CASSPLEIPNTGELFF
TGTGCCAGCTCACCCTTGGAGATACCGAACACCGGGGAGCTGTTTTTT
>TRBD2|TRBJ2-1|NA|TRBV18
CASPGLAGRSYNEQFF
TGTGCCAGCCCGGGACTAGCGGGACGCTCCTACAATGAGCAGTTCTTC
>TRBD2|TRBJ2-7|few|TRBV28
CASSPGLAGLRGEQYF
TGTGCCAGCAGTCCCGGACTAGCGGGACTCCGGGGCGAGCAGTACTTC
>NA|TRBJ2-6|NA|TRBV4-3
CASSQAPPGSPGANVLTF
TGCGCCAGCAGCCAAGCCCCCCCAGGGTCGCCGGGGGCCAACGTCCTGACTTTC
>NA|TRBJ1-3|NA|TRBV29-1
CSVVGTPRSGNTIYF
TGCAGCGTTGTAGGGACGCCCCGCTCTGGAAACACCATATATTTT
>TRBD1|TRBJ1-1|NA|TRBV7-9
CASSLRGRGPQGDTEAFF
TGTGCCAGCAGCTTACGTGGCAGGGGGCCACAGGGGGACACTGAAGCTTTCTTT
>TRBD1|TRBJ2-2|medium-sized|TRBV7-9
CASSPSGTGTGELFF
TGTGCCAGCAGCCCAAGTGGGACAGGGACCGGGGAGCTGTTTTTT
>NA|TRBJ1-1|NA|TRBV7-9
CASSSSSGSAFF
TGTGCCAGCAGCTCCTCTTCAGGGTCAGCTTTCTTT
>NA|TRBJ2-5|NA|TRBV11-3
CASSRTDQETQYF
TGTGCCAGCAGCAGGACAGACCAAGAGACCCAGTACTTC